This T cell receptor beta chain was documented in a study of OX40 agonist ivuxolimab in advanced cancers. Clones were read by immunoSEQ multiplex PCR, and TCRdb kept only the in-frame ones, dropping some. This repertoire shows about 110,000 clones, over 85% found once; its top ten account for about 0.25%. Concerning this clone: Antigen specificity is unknown.

General observations from the study: Compared with others, partial responders at 0.1-3.0 mg/kg displayed clonal expansion among the lowest. In the 0.1 to 3.0 mg/kg range, CD4+ and CD8+ blood T cells had expanded clonally by week 6.

The CDR3 totals 14 residues. Trimming removed 4 bases from V and 7 bases from J, with 18 bases in between. Germline lookup yields CDR1 SGDLS and CDR2 YYNGEE. The clonotype was recovered from an adult with an advanced solid tumor such as melanoma, head and neck, liver or kidney cancer. The rearrangement uses TRBV9 and TRBJ2-7; D call uncertain. The sample in question was CD4+ or CD8+ T cells sorted from blood, obtained in a trial of the OX40 agonist ivuxolimab. The CDR3 reads CASSSFDSSGEQYF. CDR3 sequence (DNA): TGTGCCAGCAGCTCCTTCGACTCCTCTGGGGAGCAGTACTTC.